The 17 T cell receptor beta chains below come from one sample, sequenced in a study of OX40 agonist ivuxolimab in advanced cancers. Assay: immunoSEQ multiplex PCR; the TCRdb copy retains only in-frame clones and omits some. The sample has about 150,000 clones, roughly 92% seen once. The sample consisted of CD4+ or CD8+ T cells sorted from blood, taken in a trial of the OX40 agonist ivuxolimab. The receptor source for this set is an adult with an advanced solid tumor such as melanoma, head and neck, liver or kidney cancer.

V and J are TRBV2 and TRBJ2-5, with 10 nucleotides matching TRBD1. Germline assignment: CDR1 SNHLY and CDR2 FYNNEI. With 6 bases clipped from V and 5 bases from J, the junction kept 6 bases outside the gene matches. The CDR3 runs to 14 residues. The CDR3 DNA follows: TGTGCCAGCAGGGAGGGACAGGGGATTGAGACCCAGTACTTC. It specifies CASREGQGIETQYF.

This chain joins TRBV19 and TRBJ2-3, with 14 bases that match TRBD2. The germline gives CDR1 LNHDA, CDR2 SQIVND (reference sequence). V gave up 3 bases and J gave up 2 bases; unmatched junction bases: 4. CDR3 size: 17 residues. The CDR3 reads CASSIGTSGGDTDTQYF. The CDR3 DNA reads as TGTGCCAGTAGTATCGGGACTAGCGGGGGAGACACAGATACGCAGTATTTT.

V usage is TRBV19 and J usage is TRBJ1-4; 8 bases are a match to TRBD1. This CDR3 is 15 amino acids long. The V segment lost 6 bases and the J segment 11 bases; nucleotides outside the gene matches: 14. The V gene's germline CDR1 is LNHDA and CDR2 SQIVND (reference sequence). CDR3 residues: CASSSGQGYPSKLFF. The CDR3 DNA reads TGTGCCAGTAGCTCCGGACAGGGTTACCCCTCGAAACTGTTTTTT.

The chain employs TRBV5-1 and TRBJ2-7; 8 nucleotides align to TRBD1. The CDR3 is 15 residues long. The germline V gene encodes CDR1 SGHRS and CDR2 YFSETQ. J was trimmed by 0 bases and V by 5 bases; bases with no gene match: 7. CDR3 sequence: CASSLGTGGSYEQYF. CDR3 coding DNA: TGCGCCAGCAGTCTCGGGACAGGAGGCTCCTACGAGCAGTACTTC.

The chain is built from TRBV27 and TRBJ1-2; D ambiguous. Germline V gives CDR1 MNHEY, CDR2 SMNVEV (reference sequence). The V end lost 2 bases, the J end lost 4 bases, and 11 bases lay between the germline ends. CDR3 size: 14 residues. CDR3 coding DNA: TGTGCCAGCAGTTTAGAGGGAGCAAGCTATGGCTACACCTTC. The encoded protein is CASSLEGASYGYTF.

This chain uses TRBV2 with TRBJ1-2; perhaps TRBD1 as D (5 bases). With 7 bases removed from V and 0 bases from J, the gap between germline ends came to 18 bases. This CDR3 has 16 residues. Germline CDR1 and CDR2: SNHLY and FYNNEI. Here the CDR3 DNA reads TGTGCCAGCAATCTCCAGGGCCCTACTGCTAACTATGGCTACACCTTC. This encodes CASNLQGPTANYGYTF.

V is TRBV19 and J is TRBJ1-1; D ambiguous. This CDR3 comprises 13 residues. The ends were cut back, 4 bases at V and 3 bases at J, with 9 bases in the middle. Germline CDR1 and CDR2: LNHDA and SQIVND (reference sequence). This chain's CDR3 is CASSTPADTEAFF. The CDR3 region has the DNA TGTGCCAGTAGTACCCCGGCGGACACTGAAGCTTTCTTT.

This chain links TRBV7-2 with TRBJ1-2; D is unclear. This CDR3 has 13 residues. The ends were cut back, 3 bases at V and 2 bases at J, with 7 bases in the middle. CDR1 SGHTA and CDR2 FQGNSA come from the germline V gene. The CDR3 sequence is CASSFGQNYGYTF. As DNA, the CDR3 is TGTGCCAGCAGCTTTGGGCAGAACTATGGCTACACCTTC.

This chain uses TRBV7-9 with TRBJ1-1; 9 bases line up with TRBD1. The ends lost 3 bases at V and 5 bases at J; junction bases unmatched: 10. This CDR3 has 16 amino acids. The germline V gene has CDR1 SEHNR and CDR2 FQNEAQ (reference sequence). The CDR3 region is CASSFKQGASQTEAFF. The CDR3 region has the DNA TGTGCCAGCAGCTTCAAACAGGGGGCCTCCCAGACTGAAGCTTTCTTT. Looking up the rest from reference TRBV7-9 and TRBJ1-1 gives the full variable domain: DTGVSQNPRHKITKRGQNVTFRCDPISEHNRLYWYRQTLGQGPEFLTYFQNEAQLEKSRLLSDRFSAERPKGSFSTLEIQRTEQGDSAMYLCASSFKQGASQTEAFFGQGTRLTVV.

The chain uses TRBV29-1 and TRBJ2-7, with D possibly being TRBD2 (6 bases). The length of the CDR3 is 11 residues. Deletions cut 3 bases from V and 6 bases from J, with 9 bases between. Germline assignment: CDR1 SQVTM and CDR2 ANQGSEA. The CDR3 spells CSVDGGAEQYF. The DNA for the CDR3 is TGCAGCGTTGACGGAGGGGCCGAGCAGTACTTC.

The genes are TRBV29-1 and TRBJ2-3; D remains unclear. The CDR3 length is 13 residues. The V and J ends lost 7 bases and 0 bases respectively, with 11 bases between them. Germline CDR1 and CDR2: SQVTM and ANQGSEA. The DNA for the CDR3 is TGCAGCGCCTCAAGATCTAGCACAGATACGCAGTATTTT. Translated, it gives CSASRSSTDTQYF.

The rearrangement joins TRBV18 to TRBJ2-7; D uncertain. Trimming left V 5 bases short and J 5 bases short, with 13 bases between. Germline V gene data show CDR1 as KGHSH and CDR2 as LQKENI. This CDR3 comprises 13 residues. For the CDR3, the DNA is TGTGCCAGCTCAACACACAAGGGAAACGAGCAGTACTTC. As protein: CASSTHKGNEQYF.

CDR3 nucleotides: TGCGCCAGCAGCCCGGCCGGGACAGGATCGGGCGAGCAGTACTTC. Residues: CASSPAGTGSGEQYF. The rearrangement uses TRBV5-1 and TRBJ2-7; the match to TRBD1 covers 8 bases. Per germline, CDR1 SGHRS and CDR2 YFSETQ. There are 15 residues in the CDR3. V gave up 4 bases and J gave up 6 bases; unmatched junction bases: 12.

This chain joins TRBV5-1 and TRBJ1-1, with D perhaps matching TRBD1 (6 bases). The CDR3 covers 16 residues. The germline V gene encodes CDR1 SGHRS and CDR2 YFSETQ. Trimming took off 6 bases at V and 3 bases at J, with 21 bases between the two ends. The CDR3 reads CASTPLRQAGDTEAFF. DNA for the CDR3: TGCGCCAGCACCCCACTGAGACAGGCGGGAGACACTGAAGCTTTCTTT.

The table lists this clone with a count of one. The rearrangement joins TRBV7-9 to TRBJ2-7, with TRBD1 matching over 8 bases. CDR1 and CDR2 from the germline V gene are SEHNR and FQNEAQ (reference sequence). Trimming removed 5 bases from V and 2 bases from J; junction bases left unmatched: 5. The CDR3 has 14 residues. The chain's CDR3 is CASSPTGDAYEQYF. CDR3 coding DNA: TGTGCCAGCAGCCCGACAGGGGACGCCTACGAGCAGTACTTC. Combining the CDR3 with reference TRBV7-9 and TRBJ2-7 gives the whole variable domain DTGVSQNPRHKITKRGQNVTFRCDPISEHNRLYWYRQTLGQGPEFLTYFQNEAQLEKSRLLSDRFSAERPKGSFSTLEIQRTEQGDSAMYLCASSPTGDAYEQYFGPGTRLTVT.

The chain recombines TRBV19 with TRBJ1-5; D is possibly TRBD1 (6 bases). Trimming removed 1 base from V and 7 bases from J, with 17 bases in between. CDR3 size: 16 residues. CDR1 and CDR2 from the germline V gene are LNHDA and SQIVND (reference sequence). The CDR3 DNA is TGTGCCAGTAGTATAGGATTAGGACAGCGCGGGCAGCCCCAGCATTTT. Translation: CASSIGLGQRGQPQHF.

The chain recombines TRBV2 with TRBJ1-4, with 8 bases lining up with TRBD1. V lost 6 bases to trimming and J lost 0 bases; unmatched junction nucleotides: 9. Germline CDR1 reads SNHLY; CDR2 reads FYNNEI. This CDR3 is built from 17 residues. The CDR3 DNA is TGTGCCAGCAGCGACAGGGGCCACCCCGCAACTAATGAAAAACTGTTTTTT. It codes for CASSDRGHPATNEKLFF.